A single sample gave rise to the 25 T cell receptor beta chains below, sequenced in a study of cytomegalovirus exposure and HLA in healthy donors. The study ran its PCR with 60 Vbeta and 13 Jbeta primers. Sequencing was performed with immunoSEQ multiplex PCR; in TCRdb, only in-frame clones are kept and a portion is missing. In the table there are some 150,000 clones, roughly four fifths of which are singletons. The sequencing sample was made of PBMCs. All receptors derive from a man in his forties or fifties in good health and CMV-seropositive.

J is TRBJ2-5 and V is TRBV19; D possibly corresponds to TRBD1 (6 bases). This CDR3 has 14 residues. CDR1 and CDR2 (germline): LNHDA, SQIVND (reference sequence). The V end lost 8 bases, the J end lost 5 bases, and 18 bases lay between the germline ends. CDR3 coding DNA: TGTGCCAGTGCCTTTTGGGGGCGCGGGGAGACCCAGTACTTC. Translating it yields CASAFWGRGETQYF.

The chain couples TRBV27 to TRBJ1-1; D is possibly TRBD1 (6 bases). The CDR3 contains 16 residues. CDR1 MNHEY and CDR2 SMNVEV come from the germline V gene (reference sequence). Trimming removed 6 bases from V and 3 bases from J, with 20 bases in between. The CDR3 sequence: CASSSGTFGLYTEAFF. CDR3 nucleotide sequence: TGTGCCAGCAGCTCCGGGACATTCGGACTTTACACTGAAGCTTTCTTT.

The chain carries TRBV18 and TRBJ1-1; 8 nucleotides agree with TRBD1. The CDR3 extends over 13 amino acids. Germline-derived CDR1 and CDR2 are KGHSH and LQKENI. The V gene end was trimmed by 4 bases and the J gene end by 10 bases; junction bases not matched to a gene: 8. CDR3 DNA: TGTGCCAGCTCACTGGACAGGGTGGAAGGAGCTTTCTTT. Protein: CASSLDRVEGAFF.

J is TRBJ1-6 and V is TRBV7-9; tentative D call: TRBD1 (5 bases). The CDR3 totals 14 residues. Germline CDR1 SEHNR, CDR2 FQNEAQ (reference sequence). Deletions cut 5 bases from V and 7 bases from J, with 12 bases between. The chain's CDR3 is CASSTGTGNSPLHF. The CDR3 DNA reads TGTGCCAGCAGCACCGGGACTGGAAATTCACCCCTCCACTTT.

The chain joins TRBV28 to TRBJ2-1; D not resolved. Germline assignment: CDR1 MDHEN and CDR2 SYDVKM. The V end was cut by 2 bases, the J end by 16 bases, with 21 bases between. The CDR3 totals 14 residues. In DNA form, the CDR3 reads TGTGCCAGCAGTTTACCCCTAGATCCACCCATCCGCTTCTTC. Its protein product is CASSLPLDPPIRFF. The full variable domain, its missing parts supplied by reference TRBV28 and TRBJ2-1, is DVKVTQSSRYLVKRTGEKVFLECVQDMDHENMFWYRQDPGLGLRLIYFSYDVKMKEKGDIPEGYSVSREKKERFSLILESASTNQTSMYLCASSLPLDPPIRFFGPGTRLTVL.

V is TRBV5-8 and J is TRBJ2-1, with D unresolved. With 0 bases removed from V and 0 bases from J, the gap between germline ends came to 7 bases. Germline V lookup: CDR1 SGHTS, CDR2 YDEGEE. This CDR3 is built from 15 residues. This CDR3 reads CASSLDWSSYNEQFF. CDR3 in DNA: TGTGCCAGCAGCTTGGATTGGAGCTCCTACAATGAGCAGTTCTTC.

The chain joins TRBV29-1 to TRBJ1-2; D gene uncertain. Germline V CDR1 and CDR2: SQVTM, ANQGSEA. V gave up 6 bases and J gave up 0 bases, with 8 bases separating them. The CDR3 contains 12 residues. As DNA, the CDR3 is TGCAGCGTCAAGACTACTAACTATGGCTACACCTTC. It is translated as CSVKTTNYGYTF.

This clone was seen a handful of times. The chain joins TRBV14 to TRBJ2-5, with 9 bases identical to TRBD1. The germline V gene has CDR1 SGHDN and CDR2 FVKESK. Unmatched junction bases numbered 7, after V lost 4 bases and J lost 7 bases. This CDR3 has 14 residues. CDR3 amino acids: CASSPRDRVGTQYF. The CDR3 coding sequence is TGTGCCAGCAGCCCCCGGGACAGGGTTGGGACCCAGTACTTC.

The CDR3 protein is CASSEWETGVSGNTIYF. CDR3 bases: TGTGCCAGCAGTGAATGGGAGACAGGGGTATCCGGAAACACCATATATTTT. The V and J genes are TRBV25-1 and TRBJ1-3; 8 bases match TRBD1. The CDR3 has 17 amino acids. The trim removed 1 base at V and 4 bases at J, leaving 9 bases unmatched. Germline CDR1 MGHDK, CDR2 SYGVNS.

The CDR3 reads CASSGWSTSTDTQYF. The DNA of the CDR3 is TGTGCCAGCAGTGGCTGGAGTACTAGCACAGATACGCAGTATTTT. The chain links TRBV2 to TRBJ2-3; D call uncertain. Per the germline V gene, CDR1 is SNHLY and CDR2 is FYNNEI. V lost 4 bases and J lost 0, with 11 bases in between. This CDR3 is built from 15 residues.

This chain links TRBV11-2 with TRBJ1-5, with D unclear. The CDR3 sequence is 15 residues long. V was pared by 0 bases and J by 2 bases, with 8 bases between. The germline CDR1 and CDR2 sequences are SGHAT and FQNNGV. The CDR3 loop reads CASSLEWAGNQPQHF. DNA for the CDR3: TGTGCCAGCAGCTTAGAATGGGCAGGCAATCAGCCCCAGCATTTT.

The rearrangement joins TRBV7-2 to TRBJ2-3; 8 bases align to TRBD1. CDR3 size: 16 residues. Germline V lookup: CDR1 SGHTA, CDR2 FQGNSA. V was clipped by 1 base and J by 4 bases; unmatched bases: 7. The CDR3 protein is CASSLVPGGAADTQYF. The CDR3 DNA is TGTGCCAGCAGCTTAGTCCCAGGGGGCGCGGCAGATACGCAGTATTTT. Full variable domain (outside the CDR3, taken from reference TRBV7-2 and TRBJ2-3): GAGVSQSPSNKVTEKGKDVELRCDPISGHTALYWYRQSLGQGLEFLIYFQGNSAPDKSGLPSDRFSAERTGGSVSTLTIQRTQQEDSAVYLCASSLVPGGAADTQYFGPGTRLTVL.

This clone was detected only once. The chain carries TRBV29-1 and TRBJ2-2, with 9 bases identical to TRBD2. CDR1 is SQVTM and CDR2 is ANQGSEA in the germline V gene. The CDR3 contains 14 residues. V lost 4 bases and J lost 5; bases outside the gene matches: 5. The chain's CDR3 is CSVVSGSSTGELFF. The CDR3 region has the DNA TGCAGCGTTGTTAGCGGGAGTTCAACCGGGGAGCTGTTTTTT.

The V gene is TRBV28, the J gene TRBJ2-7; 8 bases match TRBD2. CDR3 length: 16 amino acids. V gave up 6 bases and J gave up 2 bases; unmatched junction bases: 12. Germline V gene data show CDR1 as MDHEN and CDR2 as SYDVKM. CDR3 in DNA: TGTGCCAGCAGCGACGTCCGGGCTAGCGGGCCCTACGAGCAGTACTTC. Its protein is CASSDVRASGPYEQYF.

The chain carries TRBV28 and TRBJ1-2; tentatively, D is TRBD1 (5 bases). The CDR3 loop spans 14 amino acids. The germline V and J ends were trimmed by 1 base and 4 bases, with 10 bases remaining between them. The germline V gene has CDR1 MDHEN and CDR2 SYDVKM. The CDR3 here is CASSLSTVPYGYTF. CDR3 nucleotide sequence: TGTGCCAGCAGTTTATCGACAGTCCCCTATGGCTACACCTTC.

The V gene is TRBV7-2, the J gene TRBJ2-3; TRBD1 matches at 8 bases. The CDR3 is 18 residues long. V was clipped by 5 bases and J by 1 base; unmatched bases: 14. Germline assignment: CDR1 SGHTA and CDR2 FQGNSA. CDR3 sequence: CASSPILRQGQGTDTQYF. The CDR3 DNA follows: TGTGCCAGCAGCCCCATACTTAGACAGGGACAGGGCACAGATACGCAGTATTTT.

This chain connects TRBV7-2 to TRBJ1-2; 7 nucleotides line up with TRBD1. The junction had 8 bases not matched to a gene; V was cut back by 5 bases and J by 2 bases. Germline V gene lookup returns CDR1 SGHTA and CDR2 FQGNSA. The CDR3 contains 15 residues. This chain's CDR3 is CASSPRDRPNYGYTF. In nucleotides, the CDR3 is TGTGCCAGCAGCCCCCGGGACAGACCCAACTATGGCTACACCTTC.

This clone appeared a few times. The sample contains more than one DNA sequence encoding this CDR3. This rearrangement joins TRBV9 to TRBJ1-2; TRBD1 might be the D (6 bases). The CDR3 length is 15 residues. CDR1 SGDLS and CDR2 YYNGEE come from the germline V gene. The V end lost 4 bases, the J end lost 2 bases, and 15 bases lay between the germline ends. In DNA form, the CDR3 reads TGTGCCAGCAGCCCACGGGACAATCTGAACTATGGCTACACCTTC. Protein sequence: CASSPRDNLNYGYTF. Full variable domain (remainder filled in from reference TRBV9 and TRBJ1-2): DSGVTQTPKHLITATGQRVTLRCSPRSGDLSVYWYQQSLDQGLQFLIQYYNGEERAKGNILERFSAQQFPDLHSELNLSSLELGDSALYFCASSPRDNLNYGYTFGSGTRLTVV.

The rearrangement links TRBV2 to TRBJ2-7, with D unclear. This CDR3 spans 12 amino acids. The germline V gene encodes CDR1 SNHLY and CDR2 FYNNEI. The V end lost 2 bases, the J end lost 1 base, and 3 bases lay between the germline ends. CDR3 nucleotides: TGTGCCAGCAGTGAACTTTCCTACGAGCAGTACTTC. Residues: CASSELSYEQYF.

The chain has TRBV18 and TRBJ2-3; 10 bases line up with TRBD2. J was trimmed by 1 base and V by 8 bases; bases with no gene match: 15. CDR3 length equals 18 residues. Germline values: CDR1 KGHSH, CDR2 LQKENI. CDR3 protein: CASQTRAAGGRGTDTQYF. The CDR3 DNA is TGTGCCAGCCAGACCCGAGCAGCGGGGGGGCGCGGCACAGATACGCAGTATTTT.

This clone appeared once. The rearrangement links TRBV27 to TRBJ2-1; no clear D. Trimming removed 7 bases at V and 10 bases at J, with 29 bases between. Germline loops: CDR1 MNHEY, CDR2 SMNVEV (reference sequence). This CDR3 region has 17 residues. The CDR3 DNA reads TGTGCCAGCATGGAGAGCTACGCAGTTTTAGACGGTAAAGAGCAGTTCTTC. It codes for CASMESYAVLDGKEQFF.

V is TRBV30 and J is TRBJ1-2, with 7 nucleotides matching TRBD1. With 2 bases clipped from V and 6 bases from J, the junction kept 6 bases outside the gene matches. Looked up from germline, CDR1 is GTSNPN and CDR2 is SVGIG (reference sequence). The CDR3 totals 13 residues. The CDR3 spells CAWSSQGWDGYTF. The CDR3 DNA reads TGTGCCTGGAGTTCACAGGGGTGGGATGGCTACACCTTC. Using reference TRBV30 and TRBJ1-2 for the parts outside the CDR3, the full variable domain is SQTIHQWPATLVQPVGSPLSLECTVEGTSNPNLYWYRQAAGRGLQLLFYSVGIGQISSEVPQNLSASRPQDRQFILSSKKLLLSDSGFYLCAWSSQGWDGYTFGSGTRLTVV.

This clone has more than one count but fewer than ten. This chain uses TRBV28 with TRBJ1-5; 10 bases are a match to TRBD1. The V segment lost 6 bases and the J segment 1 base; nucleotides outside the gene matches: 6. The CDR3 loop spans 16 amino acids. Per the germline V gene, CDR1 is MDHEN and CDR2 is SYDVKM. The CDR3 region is CASRGTGDGSNQPQHF. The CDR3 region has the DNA TGTGCCAGCAGGGGGACAGGGGATGGAAGCAATCAGCCCCAGCATTTT.

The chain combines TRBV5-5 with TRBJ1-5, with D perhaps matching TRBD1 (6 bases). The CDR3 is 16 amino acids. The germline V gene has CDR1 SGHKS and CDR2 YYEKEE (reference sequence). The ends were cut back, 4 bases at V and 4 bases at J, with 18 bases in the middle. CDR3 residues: CASSPLSDRPNQPQHF. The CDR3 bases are TGTGCCAGCAGCCCACTCAGCGACAGGCCAAATCAGCCCCAGCATTTT.

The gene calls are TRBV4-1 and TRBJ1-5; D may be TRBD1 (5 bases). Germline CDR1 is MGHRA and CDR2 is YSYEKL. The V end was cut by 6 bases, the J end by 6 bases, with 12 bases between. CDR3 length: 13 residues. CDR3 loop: CASSFDGGQPQHF. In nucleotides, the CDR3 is TGCGCCAGCAGTTTTGACGGGGGTCAGCCCCAGCATTTT.